This section outlines one TCR beta chain sequence together with its context. Antigen: not known. The data stem from a study of OX40 agonist ivuxolimab in advanced cancers. The wider study: Every 2 weeks, patients got intravenous ivuxolimab at one of six dose levels (0.01-10 mg/kg). Participants, approximately 81% male, averaged roughly 60 years of age, ranging from roughly 23 to 80. Study-wide findings and caveats: Both CD4+ and CD8+ T cell populations in blood had undergone clonal expansion by week 6 at 0.1 to 3.0 mg/kg. Not determined was the antigen specificity of the expanded peripheral T cells.

TCRdb's copy holds only in-frame clones and misses some; the assay was immunoSEQ multiplex PCR. The data contain roughly 71,000 clones, roughly 85% of them singletons. Germline V CDR1 and CDR2: SGDLS, YYNGEE. Trimming left V 0 bases short and J 3 bases short, with 13 bases between. The CDR3 is made up of 15 amino acids. The sequences come from CD4+ or CD8+ T cells sorted from blood, collected in a trial of the OX40 agonist ivuxolimab. The receptor was derived from an adult with an advanced solid tumor such as melanoma, head and neck, liver or kidney cancer. V and J are TRBV9 and TRBJ2-7, with D perhaps matching TRBD1 (6 bases). The CDR3 is CASSVEAGGGYEQYF. CDR3 sequence (DNA): TGTGCCAGCAGCGTAGAAGCTGGGGGCGGCTACGAGCAGTACTTC.